One T cell receptor beta chain is described in this entry. Its antigen is undetermined. The protocol was immunoSEQ multiplex PCR, while the TCRdb copy is restricted to in-frame clones and leaves out a portion. The sample has 350,000 to 400,000 clones, approximately 91% seen once. The treatment here: about 20 received Ad26.COV2.S at low or high dose, single or two shots; about five received placebo; per-sample allocation not given. It was on day 63 after the first vaccine or placebo injection that samples were taken. An Ad26 vector was used to express Wuhan-strain SARS-CoV-2 spike as the vaccine. The sample originates from a study of Ad26.COV2.S vaccination and SARS-CoV-2 variants. The overall study: Once or twice, 56 days apart, Ad26.COV2.S was delivered intramuscularly.

Germline assignment: CDR1 SGHVS and CDR2 FNYEAQ. The CDR3 is 15 residues long. After removal of 5 bases from V and 8 bases from J, the junction contained 7 bases not matched to a gene. Study-wide points: Placebo recipients had lower spike-specific TCR breadth than vaccine recipients. TCR breadth and depth estimates may have understated total T cell responses.

J is TRBJ2-1 and V is TRBV7-6; 12 bases match TRBD2. The receptor was derived from a person between 18 and 60 years old who received the Ad26.COV2.S COVID-19 vaccine or a placebo. Here the sequenced sample was peripheral blood, taken in a trial of Ad26.COV2.S vaccine versus placebo. This chain's CDR3 is CASSRPSGGADEQFF. In DNA form, the CDR3 reads TGTGCCAGCAGCCGTCCTAGCGGGGGGGCCGATGAGCAGTTCTTC.